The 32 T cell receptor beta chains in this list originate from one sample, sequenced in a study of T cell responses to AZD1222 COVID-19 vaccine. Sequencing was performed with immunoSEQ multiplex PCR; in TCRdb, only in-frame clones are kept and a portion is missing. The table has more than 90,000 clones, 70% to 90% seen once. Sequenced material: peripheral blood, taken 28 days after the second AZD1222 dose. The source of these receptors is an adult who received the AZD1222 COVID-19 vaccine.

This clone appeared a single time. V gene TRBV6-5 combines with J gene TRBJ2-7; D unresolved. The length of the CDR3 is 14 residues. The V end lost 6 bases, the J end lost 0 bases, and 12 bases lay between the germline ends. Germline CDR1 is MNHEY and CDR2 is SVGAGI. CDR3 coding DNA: TGTGCCAGCAGGTCGAGCGCGACCTCCTACGAGCAGTACTTC. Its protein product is CASRSSATSYEQYF.

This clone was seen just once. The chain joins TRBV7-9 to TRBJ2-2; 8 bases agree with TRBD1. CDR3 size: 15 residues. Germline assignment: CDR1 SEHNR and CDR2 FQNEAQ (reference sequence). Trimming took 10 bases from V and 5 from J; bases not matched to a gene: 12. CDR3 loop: CATTGGALGTGELFF. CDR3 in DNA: TGTGCCACTACAGGGGGAGCCCTAGGGACCGGGGAGCTGTTTTTT.

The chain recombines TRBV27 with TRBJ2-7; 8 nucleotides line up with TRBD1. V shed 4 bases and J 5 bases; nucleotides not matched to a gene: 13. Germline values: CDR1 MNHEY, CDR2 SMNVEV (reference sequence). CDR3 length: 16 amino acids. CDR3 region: CASSSYLGTGGHEQYF. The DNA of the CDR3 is TGTGCCAGCAGTTCATATCTCGGGACAGGTGGCCACGAGCAGTACTTC.

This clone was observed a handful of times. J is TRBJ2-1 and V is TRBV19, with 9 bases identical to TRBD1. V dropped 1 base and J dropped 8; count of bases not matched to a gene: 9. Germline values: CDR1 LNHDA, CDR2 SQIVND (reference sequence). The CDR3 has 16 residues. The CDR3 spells CASSIAWDRVRDEQFF. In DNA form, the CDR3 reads TGTGCCAGTAGTATAGCTTGGGACAGGGTTCGAGATGAGCAGTTCTTC.

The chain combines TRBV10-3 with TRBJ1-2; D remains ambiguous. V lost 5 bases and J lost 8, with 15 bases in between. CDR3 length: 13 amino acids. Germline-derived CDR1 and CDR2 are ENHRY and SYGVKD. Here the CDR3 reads CAISTAAEEGYTF. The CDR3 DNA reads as TGTGCCATCAGTACAGCCGCGGAGGAGGGCTACACCTTC.

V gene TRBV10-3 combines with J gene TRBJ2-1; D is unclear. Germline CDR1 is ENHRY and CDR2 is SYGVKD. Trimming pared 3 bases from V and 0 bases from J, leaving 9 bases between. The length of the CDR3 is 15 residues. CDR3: CAISDWSPSYNEQFF. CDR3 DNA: TGTGCCATCAGTGATTGGAGCCCCTCCTACAATGAGCAGTTCTTC.

CDR3 loop: CSVGQHPGSSYNEQFF. The CDR3 nucleotides read TGCAGCGTCGGACAGCACCCAGGGAGCTCCTACAATGAGCAGTTCTTC. The V and J genes are TRBV29-1 and TRBJ2-1; possibly TRBD1 for D (6 bases). The CDR3 totals 16 residues. V shed 6 bases and J shed 0 bases, with 18 bases lying between them. Germline V gene sequence: CDR1 SQVTM, CDR2 ANQGSEA.

The CDR3 nucleotides read TGCGCCAGCAGTGAGAACCGGGACTACGAGCAGTACTTC. This codes for CASSENRDYEQYF. The rearrangement joins TRBV10-2 to TRBJ2-7; maybe TRBD2 (5 bases). Trimming left V 2 bases short and J 3 bases short, with 8 bases between. The CDR3 spans 13 residues. Germline V gives CDR1 WSHSY, CDR2 SAAADI.

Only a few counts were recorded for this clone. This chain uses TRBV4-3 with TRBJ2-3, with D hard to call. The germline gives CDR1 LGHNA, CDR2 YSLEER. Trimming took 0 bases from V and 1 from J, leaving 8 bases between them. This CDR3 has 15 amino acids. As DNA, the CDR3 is TGCGCCAGCAGCCAAGACCTTGGGCGCACAGATACGCAGTATTTT. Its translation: CASSQDLGRTDTQYF.

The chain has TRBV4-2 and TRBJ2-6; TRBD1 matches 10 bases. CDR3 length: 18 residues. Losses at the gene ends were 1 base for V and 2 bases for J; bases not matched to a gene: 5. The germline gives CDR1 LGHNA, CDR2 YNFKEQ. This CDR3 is CASSQGTGGGAGANVLTF. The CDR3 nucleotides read TGTGCCAGCAGCCAAGGGACAGGGGGGGGTGCTGGGGCCAACGTCCTGACTTTC.

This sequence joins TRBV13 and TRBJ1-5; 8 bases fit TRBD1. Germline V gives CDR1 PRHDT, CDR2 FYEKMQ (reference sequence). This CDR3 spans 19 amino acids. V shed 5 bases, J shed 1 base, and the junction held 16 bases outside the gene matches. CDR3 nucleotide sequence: TGTGCCAGCAGCGCCCGGACAGGGTTGGTGGTTCGGAGCAATCAGCCCCAGCATTTT. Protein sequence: CASSARTGLVVRSNQPQHF.

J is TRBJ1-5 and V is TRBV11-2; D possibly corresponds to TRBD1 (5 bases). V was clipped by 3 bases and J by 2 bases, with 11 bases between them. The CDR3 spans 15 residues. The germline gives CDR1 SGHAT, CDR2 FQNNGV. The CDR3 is CASSLGGVGNQPQHF. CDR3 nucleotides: TGTGCCAGCAGCTTGGGAGGGGTCGGCAATCAGCCCCAGCATTTT.

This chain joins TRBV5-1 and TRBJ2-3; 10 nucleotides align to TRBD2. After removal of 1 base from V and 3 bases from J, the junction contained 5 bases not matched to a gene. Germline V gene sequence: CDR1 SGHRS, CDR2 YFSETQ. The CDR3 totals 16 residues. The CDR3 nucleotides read TGCGCCAGCAGCTTGACTAGCGGGATGTCAACAGATACGCAGTATTTT. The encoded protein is CASSLTSGMSTDTQYF.

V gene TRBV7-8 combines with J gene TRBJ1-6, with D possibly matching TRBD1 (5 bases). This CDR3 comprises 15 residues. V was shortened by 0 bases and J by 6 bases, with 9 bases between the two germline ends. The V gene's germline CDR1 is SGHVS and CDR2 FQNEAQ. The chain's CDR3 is CASSLAGVTNSPLHF. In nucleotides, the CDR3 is TGTGCCAGCAGCTTAGCGGGGGTTACTAATTCACCCCTCCACTTT.

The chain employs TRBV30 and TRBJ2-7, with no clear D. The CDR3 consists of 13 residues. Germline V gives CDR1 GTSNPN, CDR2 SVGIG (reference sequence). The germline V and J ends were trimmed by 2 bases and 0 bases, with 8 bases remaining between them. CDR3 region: CAWSLGISYEQYF. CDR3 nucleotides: TGTGCCTGGAGTCTAGGGATCTCCTACGAGCAGTACTTC.

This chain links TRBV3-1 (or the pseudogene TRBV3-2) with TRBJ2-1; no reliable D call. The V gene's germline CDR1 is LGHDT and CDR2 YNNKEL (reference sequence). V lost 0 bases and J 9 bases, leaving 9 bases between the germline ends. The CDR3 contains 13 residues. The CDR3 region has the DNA TGTGCCAGCAGCCAAGAAACGGCGAGTGAGCAGTTCTTC. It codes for CASSQETASEQFF.

The CDR3 sequence: CASSQESGWTEAFF. The CDR3 bases are TGCGCCAGCAGCCAAGAATCAGGTTGGACTGAAGCTTTCTTT. This chain uses TRBV4-1 with TRBJ1-1; no clear D. This CDR3 is 14 amino acids long. The germline V gene has CDR1 MGHRA and CDR2 YSYEKL. The germline V and J ends were trimmed by 0 bases and 5 bases, with 10 bases remaining between them.

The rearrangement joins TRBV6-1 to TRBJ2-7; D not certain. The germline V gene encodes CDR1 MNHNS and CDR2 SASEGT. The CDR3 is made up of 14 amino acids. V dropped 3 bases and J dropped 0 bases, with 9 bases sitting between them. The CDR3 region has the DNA TGTGCCAGCAGTGACGGAATAGTCTCCTACGAGCAGTACTTC. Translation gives CASSDGIVSYEQYF.

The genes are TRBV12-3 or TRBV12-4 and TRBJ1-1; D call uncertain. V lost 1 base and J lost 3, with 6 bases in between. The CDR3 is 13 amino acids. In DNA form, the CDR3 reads TGTGCCAGCAGTTTAGGGGAGTACACTGAAGCTTTCTTT. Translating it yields CASSLGEYTEAFF.

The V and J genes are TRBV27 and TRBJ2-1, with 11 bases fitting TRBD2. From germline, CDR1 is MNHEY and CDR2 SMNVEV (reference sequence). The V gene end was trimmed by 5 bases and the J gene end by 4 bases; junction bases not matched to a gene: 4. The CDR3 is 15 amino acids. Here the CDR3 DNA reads TGTGCCAGCAGTGCCGGGACTAGCGGATACAATGAGCAGTTCTTC. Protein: CASSAGTSGYNEQFF.

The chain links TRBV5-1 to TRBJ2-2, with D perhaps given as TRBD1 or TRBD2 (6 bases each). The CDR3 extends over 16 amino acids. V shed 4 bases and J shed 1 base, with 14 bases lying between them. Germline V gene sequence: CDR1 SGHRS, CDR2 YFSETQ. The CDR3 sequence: CASSLRGAVNTGELFF. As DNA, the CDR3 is TGCGCCAGCAGCCTGAGGGGGGCAGTGAACACCGGGGAGCTGTTTTTT.

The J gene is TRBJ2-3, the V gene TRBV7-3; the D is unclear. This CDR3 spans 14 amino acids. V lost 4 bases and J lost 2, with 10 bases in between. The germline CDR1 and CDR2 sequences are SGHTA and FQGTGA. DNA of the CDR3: TGTGCCAGCAGCTCCGACTCCTACACAGATACGCAGTATTTT. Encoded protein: CASSSDSYTDTQYF.

CDR3 in DNA: TGTGCCAGCAGCCCTTCTTGGGGACTTTCGCTGAGCACTGAAGCTTTCTTT. Translating gives CASSPSWGLSLSTEAFF. V gene TRBV7-3 combines with J gene TRBJ1-1, with a weak D call TRBD1 (5 bases). The CDR3 covers 17 residues. Between the trimmed V and J ends, which lost 5 bases and 4 bases, there was a span of 23 bases. CDR1 SGHTA and CDR2 FQGTGA come from the germline V gene.

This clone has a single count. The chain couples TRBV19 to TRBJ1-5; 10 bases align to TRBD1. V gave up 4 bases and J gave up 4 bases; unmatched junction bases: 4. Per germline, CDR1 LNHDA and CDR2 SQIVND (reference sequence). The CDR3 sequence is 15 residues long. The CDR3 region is CASSKGQGTNQPQHF. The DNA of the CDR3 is TGTGCCAGTAGTAAGGGACAGGGGACAAATCAGCCCCAGCATTTT.

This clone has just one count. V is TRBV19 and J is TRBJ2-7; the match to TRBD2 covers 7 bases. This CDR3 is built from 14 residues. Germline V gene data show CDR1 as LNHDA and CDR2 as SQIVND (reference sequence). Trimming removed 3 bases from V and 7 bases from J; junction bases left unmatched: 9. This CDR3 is CASSIGTTSLEQYF. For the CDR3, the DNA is TGTGCCAGTAGTATTGGGACTACCTCCCTGGAGCAGTACTTC.

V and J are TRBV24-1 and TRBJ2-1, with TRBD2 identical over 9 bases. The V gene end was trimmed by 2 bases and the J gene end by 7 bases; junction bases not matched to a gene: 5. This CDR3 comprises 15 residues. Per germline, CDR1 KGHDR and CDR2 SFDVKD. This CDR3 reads CATSDSSGAWNEQFF. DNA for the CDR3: TGTGCCACCAGTGATTCTAGCGGGGCGTGGAATGAGCAGTTCTTC.

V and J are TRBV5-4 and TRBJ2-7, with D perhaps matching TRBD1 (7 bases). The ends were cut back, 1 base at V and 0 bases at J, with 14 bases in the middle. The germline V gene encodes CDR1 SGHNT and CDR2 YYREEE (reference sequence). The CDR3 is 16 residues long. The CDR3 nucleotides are TGTGCCAGCAGCTTGCAGGGGGGTACTACCTCCTACGAGCAGTACTTC. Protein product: CASSLQGGTTSYEQYF.

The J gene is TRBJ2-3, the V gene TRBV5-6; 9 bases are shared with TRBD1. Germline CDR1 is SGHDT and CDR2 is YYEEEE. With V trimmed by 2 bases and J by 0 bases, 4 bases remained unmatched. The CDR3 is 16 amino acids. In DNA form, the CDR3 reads TGTGCCAGCAGCTTATCTGGACAGGGGAGCACAGATACGCAGTATTTT. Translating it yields CASSLSGQGSTDTQYF.

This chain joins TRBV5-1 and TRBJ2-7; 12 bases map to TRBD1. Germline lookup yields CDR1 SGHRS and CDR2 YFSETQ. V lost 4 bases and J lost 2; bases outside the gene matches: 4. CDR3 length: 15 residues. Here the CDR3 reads CASSQGQGAAYEQYF. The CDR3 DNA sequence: TGCGCCAGCAGCCAGGGACAGGGGGCAGCCTACGAGCAGTACTTC.

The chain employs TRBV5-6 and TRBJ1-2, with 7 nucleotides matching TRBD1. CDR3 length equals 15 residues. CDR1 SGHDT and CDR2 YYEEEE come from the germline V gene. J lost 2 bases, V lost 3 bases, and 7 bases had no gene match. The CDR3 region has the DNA TGTGCCAGCAGCTGGGGAGGGGGCGGAAACTATGGCTACACCTTC. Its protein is CASSWGGGGNYGYTF.

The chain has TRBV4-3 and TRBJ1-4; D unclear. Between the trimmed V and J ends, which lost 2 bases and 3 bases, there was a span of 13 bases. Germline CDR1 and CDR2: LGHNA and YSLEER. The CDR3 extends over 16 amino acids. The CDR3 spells CASSQIGGAPNEKLFF. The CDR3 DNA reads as TGCGCCAGCAGCCAAATCGGTGGCGCTCCTAATGAAAAACTGTTTTTT.

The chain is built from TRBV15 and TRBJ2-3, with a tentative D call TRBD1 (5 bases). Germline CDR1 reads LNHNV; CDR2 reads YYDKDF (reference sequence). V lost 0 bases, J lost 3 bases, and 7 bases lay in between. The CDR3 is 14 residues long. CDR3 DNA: TGTGCCACCAGCAGAGATGGGGCAACAGATACGCAGTATTTT. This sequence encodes CATSRDGATDTQYF.